These 27 T cell receptor beta chains came from one sample sequenced in a study of CD8 T cells in ankylosing spondylitis (dated by TCRdb to the late 2010s). The library was made by 5' RACE. For sequencing, an Illumina HiSeq 2500 was employed. TCRdb trimmed the raw reads at Q25, called clones with MiXCR and kept productive beta chains. A single entry per CDR3 protein holds the most common genes and DNA from its merged rows. A total of about 700,000 distinct CDR3 sequences appear in this sample, over 15% of them only once. The leading ten clones occupy around 20% of the sample. These TCRs' antigens remain unknown. General findings and caveats noted by the study authors: Blood from ankylosing spondylitis patients appeared to be characterized by a TCR beta motif made up of several highly homologous amino acid variants.

Sequencing was carried out using blood, either unsorted or a sorted T cell fraction (not recorded which). The receptors were gathered from a male donor with ankylosing spondylitis.

This clonotype occurred many times. The V call is TRBV20-1, the J call TRBJ1-5, with TRBD1 identical over 9 bases. CDR1 and CDR2 (germline): DFQATT, SNEGSKA (reference sequence). The CDR3 covers 15 residues. Germline trimming cut 4 bases from V and 0 bases from J; bases unmatched to any gene: 4. CDR3 residues: CSATRTGVSNQPQHF. The CDR3 DNA reads TGCAGTGCTACCAGGACAGGGGTTAGCAATCAGCCCCAGCATTTT.

The J gene is TRBJ2-5, the V gene TRBV28, with TRBD2 identical over 7 bases. The length of the CDR3 is 17 residues. The junction had 13 bases not matched to a gene; V was cut back by 1 base and J by 5 bases. Germline assignment: CDR1 MDHEN and CDR2 SYDVKM. In DNA form, the CDR3 reads TGTGCCAGCAGTTTATTGTTGGCTAGCGGCCACGAGGAGACCCAGTACTTC. Translation gives CASSLLLASGHEETQYF.

This clonotype has more than one count but fewer than ten. The V and J genes are TRBV9 and TRBJ2-1; 7 nucleotides agree with TRBD2. The CDR3 runs 15 residues. Germline assignment: CDR1 SGDLS and CDR2 YYNGEE. V gave up 0 bases and J gave up 3 bases; unmatched junction bases: 3. The DNA for the CDR3 is TGTGCCAGCAGCGTAGATGGCGGGAGCTACAATGAGCAGTTCTTC. It specifies CASSVDGGSYNEQFF.

This clonotype was observed a few times. The chain links TRBV20-1 to TRBJ1-5, with D perhaps TRBD1 (5 bases). The V gene lost 1 base and the J gene lost 0 bases, with 13 bases spanning the gap. The length of the CDR3 is 16 residues. Germline V gives CDR1 DFQATT, CDR2 SNEGSKA (reference sequence). The CDR3 loop is CSARAGHTLSNQPQHF. Written as DNA, the CDR3 is TGCAGTGCTAGAGCTGGACATACCCTTAGCAATCAGCCCCAGCATTTT.

V is TRBV3-1 and J is TRBJ2-5; D possibly corresponds to TRBD1 (6 bases). V lost 5 bases and J 2 bases, leaving 18 bases between the germline ends. Germline CDR1 and CDR2: LGHDT and YNNKEL (reference sequence). This CDR3 region has 16 residues. CDR3 nucleotide sequence: TGTGCCAGCAGCGACCACAGGGTATCATGGCAAGAGACCCAGTACTTC. It codes for CASSDHRVSWQETQYF.

In its sample, this clonotype was seen a few times. The chain recombines TRBV29-1 with TRBJ1-5; 7 bases line up with TRBD1. V shed 1 base, J shed 6 bases, and the junction held 9 bases outside the gene matches. This CDR3 has 15 amino acids. Looked up from germline, CDR1 is SQVTM and CDR2 is ANQGSEA. CDR3 residues: CSVEGGLQGSQPQHF. CDR3 bases: TGCAGCGTTGAAGGGGGGCTACAGGGGAGTCAGCCCCAGCATTTT.

This clonotype was observed a handful of times. The chain carries TRBV20-1 and TRBJ1-1; possibly TRBD1 for D (5 bases). The V gene's germline CDR1 is DFQATT and CDR2 SNEGSKA (reference sequence). This CDR3 comprises 13 residues. Trimming removed 6 bases at V and 5 bases at J, with 16 bases between. CDR3 DNA: TGCAGTGCCGCGGGGGGGGAGGGGACTGAAGCTTTCTTT. This translates into CSAAGGEGTEAFF.

This clonotype was picked up many times. The chain has TRBV29-1 and TRBJ2-7; D is ambiguous. In germline, CDR1 is SQVTM, CDR2 ANQGSEA. The length of the CDR3 is 10 residues. V shed 6 bases and J shed 3 bases, with 6 bases lying between them. CDR3 in amino acids: CSVFDYEQYF. CDR3 DNA sequence: TGCAGCGTCTTCGACTACGAGCAGTACTTC.

This clonotype was counted between two and nine times. The DNA for the CDR3 is TGCAGCGTTATAGACAGGAAAAATCAGCCCCAGCATTTT. This gives the protein CSVIDRKNQPQHF. J is TRBJ1-5 and V is TRBV29-1; tentatively, D is TRBD1 (6 bases). With 5 bases removed from V and 4 bases from J, the gap between germline ends came to 12 bases. This CDR3 is built from 13 residues. The V gene's germline CDR1 is SQVTM and CDR2 ANQGSEA.

This clonotype turned up a few times. The J gene is TRBJ2-3, the V gene TRBV6-1, with D tentatively TRBD1 or TRBD2 (6 bases each). This CDR3 has 14 residues. V dropped 6 bases and J dropped 6 bases, with 16 bases sitting between them. CDR1 MNHNS and CDR2 SASEGT come from the germline V gene. CDR3 region: CASRREGGGDTQYF. The CDR3 DNA is TGTGCCAGCAGGCGTGAGGGGGGTGGGGATACGCAGTATTTT.

The sample holds a few counts of this clonotype. The chain carries TRBV5-1 and TRBJ1-4; 8 nucleotides match TRBD1. Germline CDR1 is SGHRS and CDR2 is YFSETQ. This CDR3 is 16 amino acids long. V dropped 4 bases and J dropped 5; count of bases not matched to a gene: 10. The CDR3 DNA follows: TGCGCCAGCAGCCCTGTCCCGGGACAGGTGAATGAAAAACTGTTTTTT. This codes for CASSPVPGQVNEKLFF.

Many counts were recorded for this clonotype. The chain carries TRBV7-9 and TRBJ1-6, with D tentatively TRBD1 (5 bases). Trimming cost V 8 bases and J 7 bases, with 12 bases left between them. Germline V gives CDR1 SEHNR, CDR2 FQNEAQ (reference sequence). The CDR3 totals 13 residues. The DNA for the CDR3 is TGTGCCAGCGGAGACAGTTTCAATTCACCCCTCCACTTT. It is translated as CASGDSFNSPLHF.

This clonotype was found a few times. The rearrangement links TRBV4-2 to TRBJ2-7; the match to TRBD2 covers 11 bases. V lost 1 base to trimming and J lost 1 base; unmatched junction nucleotides: 3. CDR3 size: 16 residues. Germline CDR1 reads LGHNA; CDR2 reads YNFKEQ. In nucleotides, the CDR3 is TGTGCCAGCAGCCAAGTCGGGACTAGCGGTTCCTACGAGCAGTACTTC. This translates into CASSQVGTSGSYEQYF.

This clonotype came up many times. The chain employs TRBV6-6 and TRBJ2-5, with TRBD2 matching 14 bases. The ends lost 8 bases at V and 5 bases at J; junction bases unmatched: 10. CDR1 and CDR2 from the germline V gene are MNHNY and SVGAGI (reference sequence). CDR3 length: 16 residues. The CDR3 bases are TGTGCCAGCGGGGGACTAGCGGGAGCCACCGGGGAGACCCAGTACTTC. It is translated as CASGGLAGATGETQYF.

This clonotype was recorded many times. The chain links TRBV5-6 to TRBJ1-3, with 7 bases lining up with TRBD1. The CDR3 is made up of 17 amino acids. V was pared by 2 bases and J by 0 bases, with 8 bases of the junction left unmatched. Germline CDR1 reads SGHDT; CDR2 reads YYEEEE. The CDR3 DNA sequence: TGTGCCAGCAGCTTTTGGGGACAGACCAGCTCTGGAAACACCATATATTTT. Residues: CASSFWGQTSSGNTIYF.

This clonotype has more than one count but fewer than ten. This sequence joins TRBV18 and TRBJ2-5; 7 positions match TRBD1. This CDR3 has 14 residues. V was clipped by 3 bases and J by 3 bases; unmatched bases: 4. CDR1 is KGHSH, CDR2 LQKENI, per germline. In DNA form, the CDR3 reads TGTGCCAGCTCACCCGTCCAGGGGGAAGAGACCCAGTACTTC. Protein: CASSPVQGEETQYF.

This chain links TRBV21-1 with TRBJ2-3; the table names TRBD2, a call not compared with the DNA. TRBV21-1 represents a pseudogene. This CDR3 comprises 15 residues. The CDR3 nucleotides read TGTGCCAGCAGCAAAGGAGGGCGGGGCACAGATACGCAGTATTTT. The encoded protein is CASSKGGRGTDTQYF.

This clonotype turned up a few times. The rearrangement uses TRBV18 and TRBJ1-1; D might be TRBD1 (5 bases). Germline CDR1 KGHSH, CDR2 LQKENI. Trimming pared 3 bases from V and 6 bases from J, leaving 20 bases between. CDR3 length: 16 residues. CDR3 nucleotides: TGTGCCAGCTCACCGGTACCGGGACTTTGGGTACCTGAAGCTTTCTTT. It encodes CASSPVPGLWVPEAFF.

There are many counts of this clonotype. The chain is built from TRBV29-1 and TRBJ2-1, with D unclear. Trimming took 6 bases from V and 0 from J, leaving 12 bases between them. CDR1 and CDR2 (germline): SQVTM, ANQGSEA. This CDR3 is 14 amino acids long. As DNA, the CDR3 is TGCAGCGTCCTCGGCCAGAGCTCCTACAATGAGCAGTTCTTC. It yields the protein CSVLGQSSYNEQFF.

In this sample, this clonotype turned up a few times. This rearrangement joins TRBV3-1 to TRBJ2-5, with D perhaps TRBD2 (5 bases). Germline CDR1 and CDR2: LGHDT and YNNKEL (reference sequence). The ends were cut back, 1 base at V and 1 base at J, with 13 bases in the middle. The CDR3 is made up of 16 amino acids. The CDR3 DNA reads as TGTGCCAGCAGCCAAGCCAGGACTGTTCTCCAAGAGACCCAGTACTTC. Residues: CASSQARTVLQETQYF.

This chain links TRBV7-9 with TRBJ1-1, with 8 bases matching TRBD1. The germline CDR1 and CDR2 sequences are SEHNR and FQNEAQ (reference sequence). The V gene end was trimmed by 3 bases and the J gene end by 4 bases; junction bases not matched to a gene: 7. The CDR3 contains 15 residues. This CDR3 reads CASSFQDRAGTEAFF. The DNA for the CDR3 is TGTGCCAGCAGCTTTCAGGACAGGGCGGGCACTGAAGCTTTCTTT.

This clonotype has more than one count but fewer than ten. The chain joins TRBV9 to TRBJ2-3, with TRBD2 as a possible D gene (6 bases). This CDR3 contains 17 residues. The germline V gene encodes CDR1 SGDLS and CDR2 YYNGEE. Between the trimmed V and J ends, which lost 3 bases and 0 bases, there was a span of 17 bases. CDR3 region: CASSEGKRTTSTDTQYF. DNA of the CDR3: TGTGCCAGCAGCGAGGGGAAGCGGACTACTAGCACAGATACGCAGTATTTT. Full variable domain (outside the CDR3, taken from reference TRBV9 and TRBJ2-3): DSGVTQTPKHLITATGQRVTLRCSPRSGDLSVYWYQQSLDQGLQFLIQYYNGEERAKGNILERFSAQQFPDLHSELNLSSLELGDSALYFCASSEGKRTTSTDTQYFGPGTRLTVL.

The chain joins TRBV6-4 to TRBJ2-1; D ambiguous. Germline-derived CDR1 and CDR2 are MRHNA and SNTAGT. This CDR3 contains 15 residues. Trimming took off 2 bases at V and 6 bases at J, with 14 bases between the two ends. CDR3 residues: CASSDGIRPINEQFF. In nucleotides, the CDR3 is TGTGCCAGCAGTGACGGGATCCGCCCCATCAATGAGCAGTTCTTC.

The V and J genes are TRBV20-1 and TRBJ1-4; D gene ambiguous. The CDR3 loop spans 10 amino acids. Germline lookup yields CDR1 DFQATT and CDR2 SNEGSKA (reference sequence). V lost 2 bases and J 8 bases, leaving 3 bases between the germline ends. This chain's CDR3 is CSARPEKLFF. The CDR3, as DNA: TGCAGTGCTAGACCCGAAAAACTGTTTTTT.

This chain links TRBV14 with TRBJ2-7; D gene ambiguous. The CDR3 has 13 residues. Germline values: CDR1 SGHDN, CDR2 FVKESK. V was trimmed by 1 base and J by 1 base, leaving 5 bases between them. This CDR3 reads CASSQVSSYEQYF. CDR3 DNA: TGTGCCAGCAGCCAAGTTTCTTCCTACGAGCAGTACTTC.

The V and J genes are TRBV12-3 or TRBV12-4 and TRBJ2-3; D is unresolved. The CDR3 has 14 amino acids. V lost 6 bases, J lost 2 bases, and 12 bases lay in between. In DNA form, the CDR3 reads TGTGCCAGCAGACTTCGTGCCTACACAGATACGCAGTATTTT. It translates to CASRLRAYTDTQYF.

This clonotype was seen a few times. The V and J genes are TRBV9 and TRBJ2-7; TRBD1 matches 8 bases. Germline V CDR1 and CDR2: SGDLS, YYNGEE. The V segment lost 0 bases and the J segment 3 bases; nucleotides outside the gene matches: 5. The CDR3 spans 15 residues. The CDR3 sequence: CASSVGGTGDYEQYF. The CDR3 DNA reads TGTGCCAGCAGCGTAGGGGGGACAGGAGACTACGAGCAGTACTTC.